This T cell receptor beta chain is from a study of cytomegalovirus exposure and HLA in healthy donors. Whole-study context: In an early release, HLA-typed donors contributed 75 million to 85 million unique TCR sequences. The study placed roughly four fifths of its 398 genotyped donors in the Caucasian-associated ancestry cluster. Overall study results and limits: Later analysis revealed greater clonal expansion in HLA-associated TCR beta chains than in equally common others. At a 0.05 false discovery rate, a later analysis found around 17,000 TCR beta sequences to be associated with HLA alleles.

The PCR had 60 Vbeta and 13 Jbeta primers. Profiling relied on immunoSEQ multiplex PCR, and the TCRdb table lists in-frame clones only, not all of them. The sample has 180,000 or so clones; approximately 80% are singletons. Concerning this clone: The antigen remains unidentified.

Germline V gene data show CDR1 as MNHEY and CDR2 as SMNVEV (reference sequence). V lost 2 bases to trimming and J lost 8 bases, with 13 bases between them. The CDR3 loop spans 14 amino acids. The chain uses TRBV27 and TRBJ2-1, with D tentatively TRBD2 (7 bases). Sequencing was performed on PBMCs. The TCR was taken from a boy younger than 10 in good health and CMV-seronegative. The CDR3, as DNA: TGTGCCAGCAGTTTAAAGGGGGGGCGGGATGAGCAGTTCTTC. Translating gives CASSLKGGRDEQFF.